The next 9 T cell receptor beta chains were all read from a single sample in a study of blood T cell repertoires in COVID-19. Data came from immunoSEQ multiplex PCR; TCRdb stores just in-frame clones and leaves some out. This sample yields 45,000 or so clones, of which 82% are seen a single time; approximately 4% belongs to the top ten. The sample taken for sequencing was peripheral blood. These receptors originate from a woman between 65 and 79 years old with acute or convalescent COVID-19.

The chain links TRBV15 to TRBJ2-7; 8 bases are a match to TRBD1. The junction had 10 bases not matched to a gene; V was cut back by 5 bases and J by 7 bases. Germline V lookup: CDR1 LNHNV, CDR2 YYDKDF (reference sequence). This CDR3 is built from 14 residues. The CDR3 region has the DNA TGTGCCACCAGCCCCGGAGACAGGGGTGGAGAGCAGTACTTC. Amino acid sequence: CATSPGDRGGEQYF. Combining the CDR3 with reference TRBV15 and TRBJ2-7 gives the whole variable domain DAMVIQNPRYQVTQFGKPVTLSCSQTLNHNVMYWYQQKSSQAPKLLFHYYDKDFNNEADTPDNFQSRRPNTSFCFLDIRSPGLGDTAMYLCATSPGDRGGEQYFGPGTRLTVT.

This chain uses TRBV10-2 with TRBJ2-3; 12 nucleotides agree with TRBD1. CDR3 size: 17 residues. CDR1 and CDR2 (germline): WSHSY, SAAADI. Losses at the gene ends were 3 bases for V and 11 bases for J; bases not matched to a gene: 15. DNA for the CDR3: TGCGCCAGCAGTGAATTCACGGGACAGGGGGCGCTGGTCGGGCAGTATTTT. Amino acid sequence: CASSEFTGQGALVGQYF.

This clone came up a few times. In nucleotides, the CDR3 is TGTGCCAGCAGCCCAGGACTGAGCTCTGGAAACACCATATATTTT. Translation gives CASSPGLSSGNTIYF. The V gene is TRBV11-2, the J gene TRBJ1-3; D remains ambiguous. V lost 5 bases and J lost 0, with 11 bases in between. The CDR3 loop spans 15 amino acids. CDR1 SGHAT and CDR2 FQNNGV come from the germline V gene.

The CDR3 is CASSRSSGLGDGELFF. CDR3 in DNA: TGTGCCAGCAGCCGATCTAGCGGGCTTGGGGACGGGGAGCTGTTTTTT. The V call is TRBV3-1 (or the pseudogene TRBV3-2), the J call TRBJ2-2; 8 bases match TRBD2. V shed 4 bases and J 7 bases; nucleotides not matched to a gene: 11. Germline CDR1 reads LGHDT; CDR2 reads YNNKEL (reference sequence). CDR3 length: 16 amino acids.

A single count supports this clone. This rearrangement joins TRBV10-3 to TRBJ1-1, with TRBD1 matching 7 bases. In germline, CDR1 is ENHRY, CDR2 SYGVKD. The CDR3 covers 15 residues. Germline trimming cut 0 bases from V and 2 bases from J; bases unmatched to any gene: 3. The CDR3 nucleotides are TGTGCCATCAGTGAGTCAGGGACAGCCAACACTGAAGCTTTCTTT. Residues: CAISESGTANTEAFF.

V gene TRBV7-3 combines with J gene TRBJ2-1; 14 nucleotides align to TRBD2. This CDR3 comprises 15 residues. V lost 5 bases to trimming and J lost 6 bases; unmatched junction nucleotides: 3. CDR1 SGHTA and CDR2 FQGTGA come from the germline V gene. CDR3 nucleotides: TGTGCCAGCAGCACCGGGACTAGCGGGAGCAATGAGCAGTTCTTC. Protein sequence: CASSTGTSGSNEQFF.

The chain recombines TRBV28 with TRBJ1-6; D is undetermined. This CDR3 region has 16 residues. Germline CDR1 is MDHEN and CDR2 is SYDVKM. V lost 1 base and J 10 bases, leaving 17 bases between the germline ends. CDR3 nucleotide sequence: TGTGCCAGCAGTTTATCTGGCAGGACGTGGGAGTCACCCCTCCACTTT. As protein: CASSLSGRTWESPLHF.

The V call is TRBV6-1, the J call TRBJ1-4; no clear D. Trimming pared 6 bases from V and 6 bases from J, leaving 11 bases between. This CDR3 has 13 amino acids. Germline V gives CDR1 MNHNS, CDR2 SASEGT. The CDR3 reads CASSLQSDEKLFF. The CDR3 DNA follows: TGTGCCAGCAGCCTTCAATCGGATGAAAAACTGTTTTTT.

This chain joins TRBV12-5 and TRBJ1-6; no reliable D call. The CDR3 has 17 residues. V lost 0 bases and J lost 2, with 11 bases in between. CDR1 LGHNT and CDR2 FRNRAP come from the germline V gene. The CDR3, as DNA: TGTGCTAGTGGTTTGGTACTCTCCGAAGCCTATAATTCACCCCTCCACTTT. Amino acid sequence: CASGLVLSEAYNSPLHF.